Below are 26 T cell receptor beta chains sequenced from a single sample in a study of blood T cell repertoires in COVID-19. Measured with immunoSEQ multiplex PCR; TCRdb has only the in-frame clones, and not every one. The data show a few hundred thousand clones, more than 80% seen once. Sequenced input: peripheral blood. These receptors came from a woman under 40 with COVID-19, enrolled during active disease.

The chain joins TRBV24-1 to TRBJ1-5; D is possibly TRBD1 (6 bases). This CDR3 region has 17 residues. Per the germline V gene, CDR1 is KGHDR and CDR2 is SFDVKD. Trimming cost V 5 bases and J 2 bases, with 18 bases left between them. CDR3 residues: CATSGVQGEPGNQPQHF. Here the CDR3 DNA reads TGTGCCACCAGTGGGGTACAGGGAGAGCCAGGCAATCAGCCCCAGCATTTT.

V gene TRBV7-9 combines with J gene TRBJ2-7, with D maybe TRBD2 (6 bases). Trimming left V 4 bases short and J 1 base short, with 11 bases between. In germline, CDR1 is SEHNR, CDR2 FQNEAQ (reference sequence). This CDR3 has 14 amino acids. CDR3 sequence (DNA): TGTGCCAGCAGCTCCACCGGGACTTCCTACGAGCAGTACTTC. Protein: CASSSTGTSYEQYF.

The V and J genes are TRBV5-4 and TRBJ2-1; D call uncertain. Germline V gene sequence: CDR1 SGHNT, CDR2 YYREEE (reference sequence). V was clipped by 1 base and J by 2 bases, with 4 bases between them. CDR3 size: 13 residues. CDR3 region: CASSLTAYNEQFF. In DNA, the CDR3 is TGTGCCAGCAGCTTGACTGCCTACAATGAGCAGTTCTTC.

This chain joins TRBV12-5 and TRBJ2-7; 8 bases line up with TRBD2. CDR3 length: 16 residues. Unmatched junction bases numbered 13, after V lost 6 bases and J lost 3 bases. Germline-derived CDR1 and CDR2 are LGHNT and FRNRAP. The chain's CDR3 is CASGSPRVAGYYEQYF. CDR3 DNA: TGTGCTAGTGGCTCACCGAGGGTAGCGGGGTACTACGAGCAGTACTTC.

V is TRBV28 and J is TRBJ2-3, with a weak D call TRBD2 (5 bases). The CDR3 covers 13 residues. Trimming took off 3 bases at V and 6 bases at J, with 10 bases between the two ends. CDR1 is MDHEN, CDR2 SYDVKM, per germline. The CDR3 region is CASSFGRGDTQYF. DNA for the CDR3: TGTGCCAGCAGTTTTGGACGCGGGGATACGCAGTATTTT.

V is TRBV11-2 and J is TRBJ2-1, with 7 bases aligning to TRBD2. The trim removed 5 bases at V and 6 bases at J, leaving 19 bases unmatched. The CDR3 loop spans 18 amino acids. Germline V gene lookup returns CDR1 SGHAT and CDR2 FQNNGV. CDR3 sequence: CASSNPTPFGGSTNEQFF. The CDR3, as DNA: TGTGCCAGCAGCAACCCTACTCCCTTCGGCGGGAGCACCAATGAGCAGTTCTTC.

CDR3 in amino acids: CASSLGTSGNEQFF. The CDR3 nucleotides read TGTGCCAGCAGCTTAGGGACTAGCGGGAATGAGCAGTTCTTC. This sequence joins TRBV7-3 and TRBJ2-1; 12 bases are a match to TRBD2. V shed 2 bases, J shed 7 bases, and the junction held 0 bases outside the gene matches. Germline V gives CDR1 SGHTA, CDR2 FQGTGA. There are 14 residues in the CDR3.

This rearrangement joins TRBV19 to TRBJ1-2, with TRBD1 matching over 11 bases. With V trimmed by 3 bases and J by 7 bases, 4 bases remained unmatched. Germline CDR1 and CDR2: LNHDA and SQIVND (reference sequence). CDR3 size: 14 residues. Written as DNA, the CDR3 is TGTGCCAGTAGTATGGACAGGGGGCCTATTGGCTACACCTTC. It codes for CASSMDRGPIGYTF.

The V gene is TRBV11-3, the J gene TRBJ2-3; a possible D gene is TRBD2 (5 bases). Trimming removed 1 base from V and 3 bases from J, with 14 bases in between. The germline V gene has CDR1 SGHNT and CDR2 YENEEA. This CDR3 has 16 residues. CDR3 in amino acids: CASSLGGRGFTDTQYF. The DNA of the CDR3 is TGTGCCAGCAGCTTAGGAGGGCGTGGATTTACAGATACGCAGTATTTT. Full variable domain (remainder filled in from reference TRBV11-3 and TRBJ2-3): EAGVVQSPRYKIIEKKQPVAFWCNPISGHNTLYWYLQNLGQGPELLIRYENEEAVDDSQLPKDRFSAERLKGVDSTLKIQPAELGDSAVYLCASSLGGRGFTDTQYFGPGTRLTVL.

This sequence joins TRBV7-9 and TRBJ2-1, with TRBD1 identical over 7 bases. Germline-derived CDR1 and CDR2 are SEHNR and FQNEAQ (reference sequence). The CDR3 is made up of 13 amino acids. With 3 bases clipped from V and 10 bases from J, the junction kept 6 bases outside the gene matches. Here the CDR3 reads CASSFALGGEQFF. For the CDR3, the DNA is TGTGCCAGCAGCTTCGCACTAGGGGGCGAGCAGTTCTTC.

This chain connects TRBV10-3 to TRBJ2-7; D possibly corresponds to TRBD2 (5 bases). This CDR3 is built from 12 residues. Per the germline V gene, CDR1 is ENHRY and CDR2 is SYGVKD. Trimming left V 8 bases short and J 1 base short, with 9 bases between. For the CDR3, the DNA is TGTGCCATCCGGGGAGAGTCCTACGAGCAGTACTTC. Translated, it gives CAIRGESYEQYF.

The CDR3 region has the DNA TGTGCCAGCAGCGCACAGGGGGGGGGCACAGATACGCAGTATTTT. It specifies CASSAQGGGTDTQYF. The chain employs TRBV7-9 and TRBJ2-3; TRBD1 is a possible D gene (8 bases). Deletions cut 5 bases from V and 1 base from J, with 13 bases between. Germline V gene sequence: CDR1 SEHNR, CDR2 FQNEAQ (reference sequence). The CDR3 length is 15 residues.

The chain is built from TRBV15 and TRBJ1-3, with D unresolved. This CDR3 spans 16 amino acids. CDR1 is LNHNV, CDR2 YYDKDF, per germline (reference sequence). Trimming cost V 3 bases and J 3 bases, with 15 bases left between them. CDR3 amino acids: CATSSARVESGNTIYF. CDR3 coding DNA: TGTGCCACCAGCAGCGCACGGGTTGAGAGTGGAAACACCATATATTTT.

The rearrangement joins TRBV30 to TRBJ2-7; 8 nucleotides line up with TRBD2. The V gene end was trimmed by 4 bases and the J gene end by 3 bases; junction bases not matched to a gene: 8. The germline V gene has CDR1 GTSNPN and CDR2 SVGIG (reference sequence). The CDR3 is 14 amino acids. The CDR3 region has the DNA TGTGCCTGGATCCCTGGGAGCGGGAGCTACGAGCAGTACTTC. This codes for CAWIPGSGSYEQYF.

A single count supports this clone. The chain carries TRBV19 and TRBJ1-2; perhaps TRBD1 as D (5 bases). The CDR3 runs to 16 residues. Trimming cost V 3 bases and J 8 bases, with 22 bases left between them. Germline CDR1 LNHDA, CDR2 SQIVND (reference sequence). CDR3 sequence: CASSIMGRGGSDGYTF. The CDR3 DNA sequence: TGTGCCAGTAGTATTATGGGGAGGGGAGGATCCGACGGCTACACCTTC.

The rearrangement links TRBV6-6 to TRBJ2-2, with 12 bases aligning to TRBD1. The CDR3 has 16 residues. Germline V lookup: CDR1 MNHNY, CDR2 SVGAGI (reference sequence). With V trimmed by 4 bases and J by 5 bases, 5 bases remained unmatched. The CDR3 nucleotides are TGTGCCAGCAGTTCGGGACAGGGGGCGCGTACCGGGGAGCTGTTTTTT. Amino acids: CASSSGQGARTGELFF.

A single count supports this clone. The chain uses TRBV28 and TRBJ1-2; D might be TRBD1 (6 bases). V was trimmed by 8 bases and J by 4 bases, leaving 14 bases between them. CDR1 MDHEN and CDR2 SYDVKM come from the germline V gene. The CDR3 has 13 amino acids. CDR3 protein: CASLGRGAYGYTF. The CDR3 nucleotides are TGTGCCAGCCTAGGCAGGGGTGCCTATGGCTACACCTTC.

V is TRBV2 and J is TRBJ1-5, with D unclear. The CDR3 is 12 amino acids. The germline V gene encodes CDR1 SNHLY and CDR2 FYNNEI. The germline V and J ends were trimmed by 6 bases and 4 bases, with 7 bases remaining between them. CDR3 protein: CASRQSNQPQHF. As DNA, the CDR3 is TGTGCCAGCAGACAGAGTAATCAGCCCCAGCATTTT.

The DNA of the CDR3 is TGTGCCAGCAGCTTAAGCAGGGCGGGGGAAGCTTTCTTT. Protein: CASSLSRAGEAFF. The chain has TRBV7-2 and TRBJ1-1; perhaps TRBD1 as D (5 bases). Trimming removed 2 bases at V and 8 bases at J, with 12 bases between. CDR3 length: 13 residues. Germline V gene sequence: CDR1 SGHTA, CDR2 FQGNSA.

This clone was seen only once. V is TRBV6-5 and J is TRBJ1-1; tentatively, D is TRBD1 (5 bases). Germline CDR1 is MNHEY and CDR2 is SVGAGI. The CDR3 has 13 amino acids. Deletions cut 5 bases from V and 4 bases from J, with 11 bases between. Written as DNA, the CDR3 is TGTGCCAGCAGTCCCGGGAGGGGCACTGAAGCTTTCTTT. This translates into CASSPGRGTEAFF.

V is TRBV11-2 and J is TRBJ2-6; D is unresolved. This CDR3 has 19 residues. The V gene lost 0 bases and the J gene lost 0 bases, with 15 bases spanning the gap. CDR1 and CDR2 (germline): SGHAT, FQNNGV. Here the CDR3 DNA reads TGTGCCAGCAGCTTAGATATCACTTTTAGACTCTCTGGGGCCAACGTCCTGACTTTC. Encoded protein: CASSLDITFRLSGANVLTF.

The gene calls are TRBV7-2 and TRBJ2-3; D perhaps matches TRBD2 (6 bases). With 6 bases removed from V and 2 bases from J, the gap between germline ends came to 12 bases. The germline V gene encodes CDR1 SGHTA and CDR2 FQGNSA. The CDR3 consists of 14 residues. CDR3: CASSLAGPTDTQYF. CDR3 nucleotides: TGTGCCAGCAGTCTGGCGGGGCCCACAGATACGCAGTATTTT.

The chain links TRBV20-1 to TRBJ2-7; TRBD1 matches 10 bases. CDR1 and CDR2 from the germline V gene are DFQATT and SNEGSKA (reference sequence). This CDR3 region has 14 residues. The trim removed 3 bases at V and 5 bases at J, leaving 7 bases unmatched. CDR3 sequence (DNA): TGCAGTGCTAGTTTCGGGACAGGGGACCACGAGCAGTACTTC. Protein sequence: CSASFGTGDHEQYF.

This chain links TRBV2 with TRBJ2-7, with 7 nucleotides matching TRBD1. The CDR3 spans 12 residues. The V gene end was trimmed by 8 bases and the J gene end by 1 base; junction bases not matched to a gene: 2. Germline values: CDR1 SNHLY, CDR2 FYNNEI. The CDR3 nucleotides are TGTGCCAGCCAGGGGGTTTCCTACGAGCAGTACTTC. Translating it yields CASQGVSYEQYF. Full variable domain (outside the CDR3, taken from reference TRBV2 and TRBJ2-7): EPEVTQTPSHQVTQMGQEVILRCVPISNHLYFYWYRQILGQKVEFLVSFYNNEISEKSEIFDDQFSVERPDGSNFTLKIRSTKLEDSAMYFCASQGVSYEQYFGPGTRLTVT.

CDR3 loop: CASSLGQGAHNEQFF. The CDR3 DNA reads as TGTGCCAGCAGCTTAGGGCAGGGGGCCCACAATGAGCAGTTCTTC. This chain uses TRBV11-2 with TRBJ2-1; 8 bases fit TRBD1. Per the germline V gene, CDR1 is SGHAT and CDR2 is FQNNGV. Germline trimming cut 1 base from V and 5 bases from J; bases unmatched to any gene: 4. CDR3 length equals 15 residues.

This chain joins TRBV3-1 (or the pseudogene TRBV3-2) and TRBJ2-5; TRBD2 matches at 8 bases. This CDR3 has 15 residues. Losses at the gene ends were 10 bases for V and 5 bases for J; bases not matched to a gene: 15. Germline V CDR1 and CDR2: LGHDT, YNNKEL (reference sequence). The CDR3 is CATVKGLGLDETQYF. In DNA form, the CDR3 reads TGTGCCACCGTCAAGGGACTAGGGTTAGATGAGACCCAGTACTTC.